One and the same sample provided the 16 T cell receptor beta chains below, sequenced in a study of shared clonotypes between healthy human individuals. Repertoires were generated with immunoSEQ multiplex PCR, while TCRdb's copy carries only in-frame clones and drops some. The repertoire holds more than 400,000 clones, with approximately 84% as singletons. Sequenced: PBMCs. These receptors came from a middle-aged woman in good health. Some clones in this sample may be carry-over from other donors' samples.

This clone was seen just once. This CDR3 is missing its conserved last phenylalanine or tryptophan, likely due to a read error. V is TRBV25-1 and J is TRBJ2-7; no definite D call. Germline V gene sequence: CDR1 MGHDK, CDR2 SYGVNS. There are 15 residues in the CDR3. V was cut by 4 bases and J by 0 bases, with 13 bases left in between. This CDR3 reads CASSGPLDNSYEQYL. The CDR3 DNA sequence: TGTGCCAGCAGTGGCCCCCTGGATAACTCCTACGAGCAGTACCTC.

As to this clone: A read error likely explains this, since a far larger clone differs by one base. The chain carries TRBV11-2 and TRBJ2-7; 7 bases match TRBD2. The CDR3 length is 15 residues. Germline V gene sequence: CDR1 SGHAT, CDR2 FQNNGV. V trimming: 5 bases; J trimming: 2 bases; junction bases outside the gene matches: 9. The DNA of the CDR3 is TGTGCCAGCAGCCTCCGGGCGGGAGTGACCTACGAGCAGTACTTC. The encoded protein is CASSLRAGVTYEQYF.

About this clone: With a far larger clone one base away, a read error is the likely cause. Other DNA sequences in this sample translate to the same CDR3. This chain uses TRBV7-9 with TRBJ2-6; either TRBD1 or TRBD2 may fit D (5 bases each). The CDR3 has 17 amino acids. Germline values: CDR1 SEHNR, CDR2 FQNEAQ (reference sequence). V shed 5 bases and J shed 3 bases, with 17 bases lying between them. CDR3 residues: CASSQIDGGFGANVLTF. Here the CDR3 DNA reads TGTGCCAGCAGCCAGATAGATGGGGGTTTTGGGGCCAACGTCCTGACTTTC.

V gene TRBV11-1 combines with J gene TRBJ2-1, with 7 bases lining up with TRBD2. This CDR3 spans 17 amino acids. V shed 5 bases and J 2 bases; nucleotides not matched to a gene: 12. From germline, CDR1 is SGHAT and CDR2 FQDESV (reference sequence). CDR3 in DNA: TGTGCCAGCAGCAAAGGCACGGGGAGGGGCGCCTACAATGAGCAGTTCTTC. It codes for CASSKGTGRGAYNEQFF.

J is TRBJ1-4 and V is TRBV5-8; possible D gene TRBD1, 5 bases. CDR1 is SGHTS and CDR2 is YDEGEE in the germline V gene. V lost 4 bases to trimming and J lost 8 bases, with 9 bases between them. The CDR3 runs 12 residues. The CDR3 nucleotides read TGTGCCAGCAGCGGGGACGGCGAAAAACTGTTTTTT. Its translation is CASSGDGEKLFF.

The chain employs TRBV29-1 and TRBJ2-1; D is undetermined. There are 11 residues in the CDR3. Deletions cut 4 bases from V and 4 bases from J, with 5 bases between. Looked up from germline, CDR1 is SQVTM and CDR2 is ANQGSEA. The CDR3 here is CSVVTYNEQFF. DNA for the CDR3: TGCAGCGTTGTAACGTACAATGAGCAGTTCTTC.

This sequence joins TRBV30 and TRBJ2-3, with D unclear. Germline loops: CDR1 GTSNPN, CDR2 SVGIG (reference sequence). This CDR3 has 11 amino acids. V gave up 5 bases and J gave up 4 bases, with 7 bases separating them. The CDR3 region has the DNA TGTGCCTGGGCTCGGGCAGATACGCAGTATTTT. This encodes CAWARADTQYF.

The gene calls are TRBV7-9 and TRBJ1-1, with D uncertain. V dropped 5 bases and J dropped 1 base, with 17 bases sitting between them. Germline CDR1 and CDR2: SEHNR and FQNEAQ (reference sequence). There are 16 residues in the CDR3. CDR3 residues: CASSPPPKRRNTEAFF. In DNA form, the CDR3 reads TGTGCCAGCAGCCCTCCCCCTAAAAGAAGGAACACTGAAGCTTTCTTT. The variable domain in full, with the rest retrieved from reference TRBV7-9 and TRBJ1-1, is DTGVSQNPRHKITKRGQNVTFRCDPISEHNRLYWYRQTLGQGPEFLTYFQNEAQLEKSRLLSDRFSAERPKGSFSTLEIQRTEQGDSAMYLCASSPPPKRRNTEAFFGQGTRLTVV.

The CDR3 bases are TGCGCCAGACCCAACGAGCAGTACTTC. It encodes CARPNEQYF. The chain employs TRBV5-1 and TRBJ2-7; D is undetermined. V dropped 8 bases and J dropped 5 bases, with 5 bases sitting between them. Looked up from germline, CDR1 is SGHRS and CDR2 is YFSETQ. This CDR3 contains 9 residues.

This chain's CDR3 is CASSKADRMSEIDTQYF. The DNA for the CDR3 is TGTGCCAGCAGCAAAGCGGACAGGATGAGTGAGATAGATACGCAGTATTTT. The chain couples TRBV21-1 to TRBJ2-3; TRBD1 is taken as the D call from the table, unchecked against the DNA. TRBV21-1 is an annotated pseudogene. This CDR3 has 17 amino acids.

The chain joins TRBV5-1 to TRBJ2-5; the D gene is possibly TRBD1 (6 bases). CDR1 is SGHRS and CDR2 is YFSETQ in the germline V gene. Trimming removed 3 bases at V and 2 bases at J, with 11 bases between. The CDR3 runs 14 residues. CDR3 in amino acids: CASSSRTAQETQYF. CDR3 in DNA: TGCGCCAGCAGCTCCCGGACAGCGCAAGAGACCCAGTACTTC.

The V call is TRBV5-4, the J call TRBJ1-3; no reliable D call. The CDR3 is 16 amino acids. Germline values: CDR1 SGHNT, CDR2 YYREEE (reference sequence). With 0 bases removed from V and 0 bases from J, the gap between germline ends came to 10 bases. The CDR3 DNA follows: TGTGCCAGCAGCTTGGCTCCCACGAGCTCTGGAAACACCATATATTTT. Translating gives CASSLAPTSSGNTIYF.

This chain joins TRBV28 and TRBJ2-7; perhaps TRBD1 as D (6 bases). The ends were cut back, 3 bases at V and 3 bases at J, with 9 bases in the middle. Germline V gene data show CDR1 as MDHEN and CDR2 as SYDVKM. The CDR3 is 13 residues long. CDR3 in DNA: TGTGCCAGCAGTTTGAACAGGGTCTACGAGCAGTACTTC. This gives the protein CASSLNRVYEQYF.

This sequence joins TRBV25-1 and TRBJ2-7; D gene uncertain. Germline CDR1 and CDR2: MGHDK and SYGVNS. This CDR3 comprises 14 residues. V was shortened by 3 bases and J by 2 bases, with 11 bases between the two germline ends. Written as DNA, the CDR3 is TGTGCCAGCAGTGACGGTACAGAACCCTACGAGCAGTACTTC. Its translation: CASSDGTEPYEQYF.

This clone was counted a single time. This likely stems from a read error, as it lies one base from a far larger clone. This sample includes further DNA sequences coding for the same CDR3. The genes are TRBV5-6 and TRBJ1-2; D might be TRBD1 (6 bases). Germline lookup yields CDR1 SGHDT and CDR2 YYEEEE. This CDR3 is 14 amino acids long. The CDR3 DNA sequence: TGTGCCAGCAGCTTGGATGGGGGCTTCTATGGCTACACATTC. Translated, it gives CASSLDGGFYGYTF.

The chain joins TRBV5-4 to TRBJ1-2; tentative D call: TRBD1 (6 bases). Germline CDR1 is SGHNT and CDR2 is YYREEE (reference sequence). V was clipped by 4 bases and J by 0 bases, with 25 bases between them. This CDR3 region has 19 residues. The CDR3 coding sequence is TGTGCCAGCAGCAGGGGAGCGGGTCCGACAGGCGGCACTAACTATGGCTACACCTTC. Residues: CASSRGAGPTGGTNYGYTF.